This TCR beta chain was retrieved from a study of cytomegalovirus exposure and HLA in healthy donors. Concerning this clone: Its antigen is unidentified.

Both 60 Vbeta primers and 13 Jbeta primers went into the PCR. Here immunoSEQ multiplex PCR was the method, and the copy in TCRdb shows in-frame clones only, minus some. The repertoire consists of 95,000 to 150,000 clones, with 50% to 80% occurring once and the leading ten covering more than 6.5%. Findings and caveats of the study: Equally common other TCR beta chains were less clonally expanded than HLA-associated ones, a later analysis found. The study labeled fewer than 200 TCR beta chains cytomegalovirus-associated. Earlier results showed most TCR beta V segments being productive about 87% or about 30% of the time. Testing in vitro showed a few CMV-associated chains specific for CMV antigens.

The CDR3 extends over 14 amino acids. CDR1 is SNHLY, CDR2 FYNNEI, per germline. V lost 8 bases, J lost 5 bases, and 18 bases lay in between. This sequence joins TRBV2 and TRBJ1-1; D remains unclear. Sequencing input: PBMCs. This sequence originates from a woman aged 40 to 50 in good health and CMV-seropositive. The CDR3 nucleotides read TGTGCCAGCGAGGACGGGGAAACTCGGACTGAAGCTTTCTTT. Amino acids: CASEDGETRTEAFF.